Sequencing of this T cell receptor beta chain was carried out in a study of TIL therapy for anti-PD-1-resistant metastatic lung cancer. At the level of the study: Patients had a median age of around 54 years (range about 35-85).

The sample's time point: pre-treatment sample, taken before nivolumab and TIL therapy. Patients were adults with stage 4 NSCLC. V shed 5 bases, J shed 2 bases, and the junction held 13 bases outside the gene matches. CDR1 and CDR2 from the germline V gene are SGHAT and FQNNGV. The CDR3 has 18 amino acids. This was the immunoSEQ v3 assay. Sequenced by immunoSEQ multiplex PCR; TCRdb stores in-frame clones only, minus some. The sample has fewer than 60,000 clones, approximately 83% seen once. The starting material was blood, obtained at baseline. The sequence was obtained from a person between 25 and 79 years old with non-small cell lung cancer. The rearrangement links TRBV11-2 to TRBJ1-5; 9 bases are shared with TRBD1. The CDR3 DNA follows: TGTGCCAGCAGCCGCGCGGGACAGGGTCCATATGGCAATCAGCCCCAGCATTTT. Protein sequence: CASSRAGQGPYGNQPQHF. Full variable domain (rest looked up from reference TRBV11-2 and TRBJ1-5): EAGVAQSPRYKIIEKRQSVAFWCNPISGHATLYWYQQILGQGPKLLIQFQNNGVVDDSQLPKDRFSAERLKGVDSTLKIQPAKLEDSAVYLCASSRAGQGPYGNQPQHFGDGTRLSIL.